This T cell receptor beta chain was documented in a study of T cell clones after liver transplantation. Study in general: Samples came pre-transplant, pre-randomization before withdrawal, and post-randomization after withdrawal ended.

Notes on this clone: Compared with germline, one end of the junction differs, possibly owing to a read error.

The CDR3 loop spans 15 amino acids. Germline CDR1 is SSHAT and CDR2 is FNYEAQ (reference sequence). Only in-frame clones appear in the TCRdb table, and some are missing; sequencing was by immunoSEQ multiplex PCR. The sample comprises several thousand clones, 70% to 80% of which are singletons, and about 12% rests with the top ten. The J gene is TRBJ2-7, the V gene TRBV7-7; possibly TRBD2 for D (6 bases). The clonotype comes from a human patient who received a liver transplant. Part of the T cells may come from the graft donor. The sequenced sample was CD8+ T cells from blood, obtained 45 to 46 months after liver transplant. The CDR3 DNA is TGTGCTAGCAGCTTAGAGAGGAGGGTCTTATACGAGCAGTACTTC. Protein product: CASSLERRVLYEQYF.